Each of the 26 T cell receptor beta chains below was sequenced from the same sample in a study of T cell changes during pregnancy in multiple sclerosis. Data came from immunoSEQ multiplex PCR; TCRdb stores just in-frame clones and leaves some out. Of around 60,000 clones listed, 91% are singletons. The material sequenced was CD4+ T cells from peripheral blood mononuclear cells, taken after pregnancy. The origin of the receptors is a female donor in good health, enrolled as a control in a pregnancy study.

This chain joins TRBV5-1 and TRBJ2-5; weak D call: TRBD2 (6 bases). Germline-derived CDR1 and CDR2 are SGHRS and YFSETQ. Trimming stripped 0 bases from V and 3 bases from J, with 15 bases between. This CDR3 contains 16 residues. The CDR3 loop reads CASSLGQRVREETQYF. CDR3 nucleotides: TGCGCCAGCAGCTTGGGACAGCGGGTAAGGGAAGAGACCCAGTACTTC.

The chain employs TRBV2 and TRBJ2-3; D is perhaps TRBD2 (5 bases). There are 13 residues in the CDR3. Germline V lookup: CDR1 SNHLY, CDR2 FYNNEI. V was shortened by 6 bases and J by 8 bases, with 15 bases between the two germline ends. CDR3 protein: CASRVPGNPTQYF. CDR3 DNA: TGTGCCAGCAGAGTTCCGGGGAACCCTACGCAGTATTTT.

The CDR3 DNA follows: TGTGCCAGTAGTATTTGGCAAGACAATCAGCCCCAGCATTTT. It translates to CASSIWQDNQPQHF. This chain connects TRBV19 to TRBJ1-5, with D hard to call. This CDR3 is built from 14 residues. CDR1 LNHDA and CDR2 SQIVND come from the germline V gene (reference sequence). The V end lost 3 bases, the J end lost 3 bases, and 9 bases lay between the germline ends.

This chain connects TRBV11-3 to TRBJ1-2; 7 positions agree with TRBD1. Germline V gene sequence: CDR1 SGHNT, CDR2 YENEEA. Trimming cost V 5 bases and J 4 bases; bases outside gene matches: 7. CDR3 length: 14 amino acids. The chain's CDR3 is CASSLRDRFYGYTF. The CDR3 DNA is TGTGCCAGCAGCCTCCGGGACAGATTCTATGGCTACACCTTC.

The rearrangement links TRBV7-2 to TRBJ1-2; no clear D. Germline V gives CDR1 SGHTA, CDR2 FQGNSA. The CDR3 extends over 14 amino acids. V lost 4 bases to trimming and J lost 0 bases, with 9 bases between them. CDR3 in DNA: TGTGCCAGCAGCTCCCGCGGGGCTAACTATGGCTACACCTTC. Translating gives CASSSRGANYGYTF.

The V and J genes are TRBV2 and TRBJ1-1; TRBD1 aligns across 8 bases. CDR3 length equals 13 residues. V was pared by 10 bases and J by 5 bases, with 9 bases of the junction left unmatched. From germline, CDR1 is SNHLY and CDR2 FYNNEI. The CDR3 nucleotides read TGTGCCACCAGGACAGGGTACCAAACTGAAGCTTTCTTT. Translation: CATRTGYQTEAFF. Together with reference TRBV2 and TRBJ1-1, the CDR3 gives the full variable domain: EPEVTQTPSHQVTQMGQEVILRCVPISNHLYFYWYRQILGQKVEFLVSFYNNEISEKSEIFDDQFSVERPDGSNFTLKIRSTKLEDSAMYFCATRTGYQTEAFFGQGTRLTVV.

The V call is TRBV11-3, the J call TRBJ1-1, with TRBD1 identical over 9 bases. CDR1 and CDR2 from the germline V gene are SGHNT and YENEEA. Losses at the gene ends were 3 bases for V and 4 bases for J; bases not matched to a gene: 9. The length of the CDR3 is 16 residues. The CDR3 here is CASSLRVTGGGTEAFF. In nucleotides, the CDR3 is TGTGCCAGCAGCTTGCGGGTTACAGGGGGCGGCACTGAAGCTTTCTTT.

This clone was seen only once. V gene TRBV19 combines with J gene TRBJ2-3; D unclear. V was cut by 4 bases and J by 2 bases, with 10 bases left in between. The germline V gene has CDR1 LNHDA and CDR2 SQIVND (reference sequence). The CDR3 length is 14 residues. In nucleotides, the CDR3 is TGTGCCAGTAGTACGACCAGGTACACAGATACGCAGTATTTT. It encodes CASSTTRYTDTQYF.

CDR3 residues: CASSQRQGGNSPLHF. The DNA of the CDR3 is TGTGCCAGCAGCCAACGACAGGGTGGTAATTCACCCCTCCACTTT. This chain links TRBV11-2 with TRBJ1-6, with 7 bases aligning to TRBD1. The CDR3 runs to 15 residues. V dropped 5 bases and J dropped 6; count of bases not matched to a gene: 7. The germline V gene encodes CDR1 SGHAT and CDR2 FQNNGV.

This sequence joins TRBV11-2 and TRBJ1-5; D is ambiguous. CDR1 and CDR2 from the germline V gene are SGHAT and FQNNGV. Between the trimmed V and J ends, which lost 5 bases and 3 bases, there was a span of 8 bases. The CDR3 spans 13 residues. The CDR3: CASSQDFNQPQHF. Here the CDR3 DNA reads TGTGCCAGCAGCCAGGACTTCAATCAGCCCCAGCATTTT.

In nucleotides, the CDR3 is TGCGCCAGCAGCGCGGTCACGGGGGGGCAACGCACAGATACGCAGTATTTT. This translates into CASSAVTGGQRTDTQYF. The rearrangement joins TRBV5-1 to TRBJ2-3; 8 bases align to TRBD2. V trimming: 4 bases; J trimming: 1 base; junction bases outside the gene matches: 11. Germline CDR1 SGHRS, CDR2 YFSETQ. The CDR3 spans 17 residues.

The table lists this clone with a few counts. CDR3 in DNA: TGTGCCTGGGGACTAGCGGGGGGCACAGATACGCAGTATTTT. It specifies CAWGLAGGTDTQYF. J is TRBJ2-3 and V is TRBV30, with 13 bases fitting TRBD2. V lost 5 bases and J lost 1; bases outside the gene matches: 0. The germline V gene encodes CDR1 GTSNPN and CDR2 SVGIG (reference sequence). The CDR3 covers 14 residues.

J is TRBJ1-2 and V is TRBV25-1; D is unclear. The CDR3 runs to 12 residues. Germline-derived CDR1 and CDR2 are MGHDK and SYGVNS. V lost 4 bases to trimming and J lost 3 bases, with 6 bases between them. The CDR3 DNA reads TGTGCCAGCAGTGGGGGAGACTATGGCTACACCTTC. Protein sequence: CASSGGDYGYTF.

CDR3 in DNA: TGTGCCGCGGGAACTAAGGAGCTGAACACTGAAGCTTTCTTT. Translation: CAAGTKELNTEAFF. The rearrangement uses TRBV7-2 and TRBJ1-1, with D unresolved. V gave up 11 bases and J gave up 0 bases, with 16 bases separating them. Germline CDR1 and CDR2: SGHTA and FQGNSA. The CDR3 totals 14 residues.

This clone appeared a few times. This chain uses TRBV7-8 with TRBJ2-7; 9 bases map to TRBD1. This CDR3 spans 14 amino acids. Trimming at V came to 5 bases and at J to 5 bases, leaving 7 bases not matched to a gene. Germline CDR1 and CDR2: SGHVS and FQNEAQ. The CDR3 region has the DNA TGTGCCAGCAGCCCCGGGACAGGGATCAACGAGCAGTACTTC. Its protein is CASSPGTGINEQYF. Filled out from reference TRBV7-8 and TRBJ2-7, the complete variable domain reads GAGVSQSPRYKVAKRGQDVALRCDPISGHVSLFWYQQALGQGPEFLTYFQNEAQLDKSGLPSDRFFAERPEGSVSTLKIQRTQQEDSAVYLCASSPGTGINEQYFGPGTRLTVT.

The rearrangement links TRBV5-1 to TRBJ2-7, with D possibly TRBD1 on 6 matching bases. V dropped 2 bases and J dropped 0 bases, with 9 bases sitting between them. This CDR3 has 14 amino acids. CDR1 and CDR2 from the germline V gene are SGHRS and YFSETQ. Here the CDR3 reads CASSFGQISYEQYF. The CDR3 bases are TGCGCCAGCAGCTTCGGACAGATCTCCTACGAGCAGTACTTC.

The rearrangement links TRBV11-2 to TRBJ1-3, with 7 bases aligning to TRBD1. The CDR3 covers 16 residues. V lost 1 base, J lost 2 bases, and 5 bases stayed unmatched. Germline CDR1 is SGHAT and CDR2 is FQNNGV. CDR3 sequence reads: CASSLVRQGAGNTIYF. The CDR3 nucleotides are TGTGCCAGCAGCTTAGTCAGACAGGGAGCTGGAAACACCATATATTTT.

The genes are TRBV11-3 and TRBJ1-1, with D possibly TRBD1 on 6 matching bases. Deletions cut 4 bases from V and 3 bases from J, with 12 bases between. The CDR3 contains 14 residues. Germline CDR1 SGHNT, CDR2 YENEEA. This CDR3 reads CASSWSGADTEAFF. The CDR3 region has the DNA TGTGCCAGCAGCTGGTCAGGGGCGGACACTGAAGCTTTCTTT.

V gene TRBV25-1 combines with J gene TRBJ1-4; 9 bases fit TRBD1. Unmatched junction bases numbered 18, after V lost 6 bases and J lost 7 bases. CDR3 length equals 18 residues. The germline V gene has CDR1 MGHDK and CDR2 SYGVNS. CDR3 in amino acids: CASRGLVRQGGRGEKLFF. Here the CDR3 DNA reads TGTGCCAGCAGGGGGCTCGTGAGACAGGGGGGAAGAGGTGAAAAACTGTTTTTT. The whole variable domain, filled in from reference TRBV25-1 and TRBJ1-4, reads EADIYQTPRYLVIGTGKKITLECSQTMGHDKMYWYQQDPGMELHLIHYSYGVNSTEKGDLSSESTVSRIRTEHFPLTLESARPSHTSQYLCASRGLVRQGGRGEKLFFGSGTQLSVL.

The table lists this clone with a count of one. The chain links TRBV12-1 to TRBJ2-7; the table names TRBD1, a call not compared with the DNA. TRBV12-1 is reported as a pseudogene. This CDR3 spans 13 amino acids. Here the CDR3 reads CASSSRGGDEQYF. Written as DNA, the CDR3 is TGTGCCAGCAGCTCAAGGGGTGGGGATGAGCAGTACTTC.

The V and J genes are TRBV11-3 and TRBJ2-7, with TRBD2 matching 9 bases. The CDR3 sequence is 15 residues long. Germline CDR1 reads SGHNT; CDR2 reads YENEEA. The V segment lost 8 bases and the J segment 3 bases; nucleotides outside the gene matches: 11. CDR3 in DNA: TGTGCCAGCTCCGTCCGGGATAGCGGGGGCTACGAGCAGTACTTC. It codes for CASSVRDSGGYEQYF. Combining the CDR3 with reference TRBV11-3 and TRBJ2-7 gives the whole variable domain EAGVVQSPRYKIIEKKQPVAFWCNPISGHNTLYWYLQNLGQGPELLIRYENEEAVDDSQLPKDRFSAERLKGVDSTLKIQPAELGDSAVYLCASSVRDSGGYEQYFGPGTRLTVT.

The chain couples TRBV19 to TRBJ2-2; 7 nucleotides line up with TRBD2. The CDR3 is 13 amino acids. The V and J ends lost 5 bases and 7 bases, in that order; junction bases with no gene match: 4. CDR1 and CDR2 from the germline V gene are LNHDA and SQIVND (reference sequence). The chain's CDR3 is CASSARTSGELFF. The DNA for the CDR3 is TGTGCCAGTAGTGCCCGGACTAGCGGGGAGCTGTTTTTT.

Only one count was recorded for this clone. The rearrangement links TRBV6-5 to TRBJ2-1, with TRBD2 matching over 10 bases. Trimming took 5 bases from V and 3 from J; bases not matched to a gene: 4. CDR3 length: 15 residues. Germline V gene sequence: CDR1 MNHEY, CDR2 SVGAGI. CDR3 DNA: TGTGCCAGCAGTCTCGGGACTAGCGTCTACAATGAGCAGTTCTTC. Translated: CASSLGTSVYNEQFF.

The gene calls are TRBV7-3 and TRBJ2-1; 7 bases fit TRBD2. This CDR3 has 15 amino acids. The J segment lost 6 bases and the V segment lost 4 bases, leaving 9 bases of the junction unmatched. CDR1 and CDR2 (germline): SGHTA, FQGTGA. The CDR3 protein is CASSSGLLSGNEQFF. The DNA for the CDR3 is TGTGCCAGCAGCTCGGGACTACTCTCGGGCAATGAGCAGTTCTTC.

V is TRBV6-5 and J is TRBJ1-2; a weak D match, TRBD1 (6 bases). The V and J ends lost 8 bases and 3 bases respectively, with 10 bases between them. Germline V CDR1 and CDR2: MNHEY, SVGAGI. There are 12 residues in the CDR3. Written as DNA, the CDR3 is TGTGCCAGCCTCGAGGGGGACTATGGCTACACCTTC. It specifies CASLEGDYGYTF.

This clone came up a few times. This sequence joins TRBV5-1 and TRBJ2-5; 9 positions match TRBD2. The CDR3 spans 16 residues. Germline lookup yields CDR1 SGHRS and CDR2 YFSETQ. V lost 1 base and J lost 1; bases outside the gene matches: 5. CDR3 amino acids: CASSLFGGGVQETQYF. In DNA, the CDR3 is TGCGCCAGCAGCTTGTTCGGCGGGGGGGTCCAAGAGACCCAGTACTTC.